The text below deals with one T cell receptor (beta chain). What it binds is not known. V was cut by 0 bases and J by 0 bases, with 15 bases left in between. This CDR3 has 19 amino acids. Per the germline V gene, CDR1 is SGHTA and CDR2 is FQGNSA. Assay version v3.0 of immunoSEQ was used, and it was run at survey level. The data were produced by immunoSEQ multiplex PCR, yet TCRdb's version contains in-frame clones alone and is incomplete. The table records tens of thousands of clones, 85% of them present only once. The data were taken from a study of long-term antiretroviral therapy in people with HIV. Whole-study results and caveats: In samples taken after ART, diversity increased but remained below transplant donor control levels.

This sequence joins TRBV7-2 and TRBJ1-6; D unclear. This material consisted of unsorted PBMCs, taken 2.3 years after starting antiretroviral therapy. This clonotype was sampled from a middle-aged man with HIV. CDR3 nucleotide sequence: TGTGCCAGCAGCTTAGCGCCCGCCAGACTGAGCTCCTATAATTCACCCCTCCACTTT. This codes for CASSLAPARLSSYNSPLHF.